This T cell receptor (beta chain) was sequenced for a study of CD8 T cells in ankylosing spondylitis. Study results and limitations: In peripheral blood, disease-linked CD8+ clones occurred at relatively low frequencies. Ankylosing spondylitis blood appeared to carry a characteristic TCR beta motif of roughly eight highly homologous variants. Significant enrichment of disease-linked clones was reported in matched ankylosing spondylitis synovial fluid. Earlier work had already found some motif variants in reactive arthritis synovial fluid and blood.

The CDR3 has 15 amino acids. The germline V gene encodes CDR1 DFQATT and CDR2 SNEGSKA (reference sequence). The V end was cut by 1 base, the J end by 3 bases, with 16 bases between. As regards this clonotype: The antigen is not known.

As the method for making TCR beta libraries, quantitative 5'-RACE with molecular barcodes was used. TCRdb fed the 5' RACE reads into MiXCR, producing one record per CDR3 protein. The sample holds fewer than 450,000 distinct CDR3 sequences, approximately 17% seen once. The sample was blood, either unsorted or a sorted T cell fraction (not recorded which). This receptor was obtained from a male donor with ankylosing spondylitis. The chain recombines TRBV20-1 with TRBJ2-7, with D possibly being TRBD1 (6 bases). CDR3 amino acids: CSARAHRVGDYEQYF. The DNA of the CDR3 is TGCAGTGCTAGAGCCCACAGGGTAGGGGACTACGAGCAGTACTTC.